This T cell receptor (beta chain) derives from a study of T cell responses to AZD1222 COVID-19 vaccine. Study-level findings and limits: Clonal diversity was possibly underestimated, and the donors were mostly white British, with more females.

Produced via immunoSEQ multiplex PCR; TCRdb's table is partial and in-frame only. Of about 110,000 clones in the sample, more than 75% are singletons; the top ten hold around a tenth. About this clone: Its target is not known.

V was pared by 4 bases and J by 0 bases, with 7 bases between. The CDR3 consists of 13 residues. The V gene's germline CDR1 is SGHRS and CDR2 YFSETQ. This material consisted of peripheral blood, taken on day 0 of AZD1222 vaccination. The chain joins TRBV5-1 to TRBJ1-1; no clear D. The clonotype comes from an adult in good health. DNA for the CDR3: TGCGCCAGCAGCCGGGGAGTGAACACTGAAGCTTTCTTT. Translation: CASSRGVNTEAFF.